A selection of T cell receptor beta chains follows, all from one sample in a study of blood T cell repertoires in COVID-19. The protocol was immunoSEQ multiplex PCR, while the TCRdb copy is restricted to in-frame clones and leaves out a portion. Among 200,000 to 250,000 clones listed, 80% to 95% were seen once. Material: peripheral blood. All receptors derive from a man in his fifties or sixties with COVID-19, enrolled during active disease. Each CDR3 is given with its conserved first and last residue. The D gene is left open where the match is weak. Size values are once, few and many counts, or a class for expanded clones, and some rows have none.

v_call: TRBV27
clone_size: -
d_call: -
j_call: TRBJ1-3
cdr3_nt: TGTGCCAGCAGCAGGCAGGGGGGAAACACCATATATTTT
cdr3_aa: CASSRQGGNTIYF

v_call: TRBV13
clone_size: -
d_call: TRBD2
j_call: TRBJ2-7
cdr3_nt: TGTGCCAGCAGCCGGAGGGCGGCGGGAGATGAGCAGTACTTC
cdr3_aa: CASSRRAAGDEQYF

v_call: TRBV10-3
clone_size: -
d_call: TRBD2
j_call: TRBJ2-1
cdr3_nt: TGTGCCATCAGTCCACTAGCGGGAGCGTCATACAATGAGCAGTTCTTC
cdr3_aa: CAISPLAGASYNEQFF

v_call: TRBV11-2
clone_size: -
d_call: TRBD1
j_call: TRBJ1-2
cdr3_nt: TGTGCCAGCAGCTTACCCGCGGGACAGGTCTCTAACGGGAACTATGGCTACACCTTC
cdr3_aa: CASSLPAGQVSNGNYGYTF

v_call: TRBV10-3
clone_size: -
d_call: -
j_call: TRBJ2-7
cdr3_nt: TGTGCCATCAGCGGGACTCTCTACGAGCAGTACTTC
cdr3_aa: CAISGTLYEQYF

v_call: TRBV6-6
clone_size: -
d_call: -
j_call: TRBJ1-3
cdr3_nt: TGTGCCAGCAGACGGGGAACGACATACTCTGGAAACACCATATATTTT
cdr3_aa: CASRRGTTYSGNTIYF

v_call: TRBV7-2
clone_size: -
d_call: TRBD2
j_call: TRBJ2-1
cdr3_nt: TGTGCCAGCAGCTTAAAAACTAGCGGGAGATGGTCCTACAATGAGCAGTTCTTC
cdr3_aa: CASSLKTSGRWSYNEQFF

v_call: TRBV28
clone_size: -
d_call: -
j_call: TRBJ2-2
cdr3_nt: TGTGCCAGCAGTCCTGTACAGAGGAACACCGGGGAGCTGTTTTTT
cdr3_aa: CASSPVQRNTGELFF

v_call: TRBV6-2/TRBV6-3
clone_size: -
d_call: -
j_call: TRBJ1-5
cdr3_nt: TGTGCCAGCAGTTACTCGATCCGGGCTATGAGAGGGTCGGGCAATCAGCCCCAGCATTTT
cdr3_aa: CASSYSIRAMRGSGNQPQHF

v_call: TRBV20-1
clone_size: -
d_call: -
j_call: TRBJ1-4
cdr3_nt: TGCAGTGCTAGTGGCGGAGGACGGCGCCGGTCATCGGAAAAACTGTTTTTT
cdr3_aa: CSASGGGRRRSSEKLFF

v_call: TRBV4-1
clone_size: -
d_call: -
j_call: TRBJ2-2
cdr3_nt: TGCGCCAGCAGCCAATCGAGACAGTCGAACACCGGGGAGCTGTTTTTT
cdr3_aa: CASSQSRQSNTGELFF

v_call: TRBV19
clone_size: -
d_call: -
j_call: TRBJ1-4
cdr3_nt: TGTGCCAGTAGTATTGGGCAGACTAATGAAAAACTGTTTTTT
cdr3_aa: CASSIGQTNEKLFF

v_call: TRBV5-1
clone_size: -
d_call: TRBD1
j_call: TRBJ2-2
cdr3_nt: TGCGCCAGCAGCTTGGGGGACAGTCGCGCCGGGGAGCTGTTTTTT
cdr3_aa: CASSLGDSRAGELFF

v_call: TRBV5-5
clone_size: -
d_call: -
j_call: TRBJ1-2
cdr3_nt: TGTGCCAGCAGCTTGGGGCGGGGCTTGGCCTCATACACCTTC
cdr3_aa: CASSLGRGLASYTF

v_call: TRBV9
clone_size: -
d_call: -
j_call: TRBJ1-6
cdr3_nt: TGTGCCAGCAGCGAACAGATTAATTCACCCCTCCACTTT
cdr3_aa: CASSEQINSPLHF

v_call: TRBV5-4
clone_size: -
d_call: TRBD2
j_call: TRBJ2-7
cdr3_nt: TGTGCCAGCAGCCATAGCGGGGGGAGCTCCTACGAGCAGTACTTC
cdr3_aa: CASSHSGGSSYEQYF

v_call: TRBV27
clone_size: -
d_call: -
j_call: TRBJ1-5
cdr3_nt: TGTGCCAGCAGGCCCGGGGGGGGCCCCAATCAGCCCCAGCATTTT
cdr3_aa: CASRPGGGPNQPQHF

v_call: TRBV29-1
clone_size: -
d_call: TRBD2
j_call: TRBJ2-3
cdr3_nt: TGCAGCGTTACACCCCCCCTAAGCGGGACGCTGGATACGCAGTATTTT
cdr3_aa: CSVTPPLSGTLDTQYF

v_call: TRBV7-8
clone_size: -
d_call: -
j_call: TRBJ1-1
cdr3_nt: TGTGCCAGCAGCTTCGGGTCCACACTGAACACTGAAGCTTTCTTT
cdr3_aa: CASSFGSTLNTEAFF

v_call: TRBV3-1/TRBV3-2
clone_size: -
d_call: TRBD2
j_call: TRBJ2-3
cdr3_nt: TGTGCCAGCAGCCAAGTGGATAGCGGGGTTAATACGCAGTATTTT
cdr3_aa: CASSQVDSGVNTQYF

v_call: TRBV5-1
clone_size: -
d_call: TRBD2
j_call: TRBJ2-5
cdr3_nt: TGCGCCAGCAGCTTGTCTAGCGGCCCTCAAGAGACCCAGTACTTC
cdr3_aa: CASSLSSGPQETQYF

v_call: TRBV12-5
clone_size: -
d_call: -
j_call: TRBJ2-3
cdr3_nt: TGTGCTAGTGGTTTGGTAGCCGGGACATCGCAGTATTTT
cdr3_aa: CASGLVAGTSQYF

v_call: TRBV21-1
clone_size: -
d_call: -
j_call: TRBJ2-1
cdr3_nt: TGTGCCAGCAGCAATGGGACTAGCGGGCATGAGCAGTTCTTC
cdr3_aa: CASSNGTSGHEQFF

v_call: TRBV11-2
clone_size: -
d_call: -
j_call: TRBJ1-1
cdr3_nt: TGTGCCAGCAGCCAAGGGGTGAACACTGAAGCTTTCTTT
cdr3_aa: CASSQGVNTEAFF

v_call: TRBV2
clone_size: -
d_call: TRBD1
j_call: TRBJ1-1
cdr3_nt: TGTGCCAGCAGCGACAGGGCGGTGAACACTGAAGCTTTCTTT
cdr3_aa: CASSDRAVNTEAFF

v_call: TRBV6-5
clone_size: -
d_call: -
j_call: TRBJ2-1
cdr3_nt: TGTGCCAGCAGCTACACAGGTAATGAGCAGTTCTTC
cdr3_aa: CASSYTGNEQFF

v_call: TRBV5-1
clone_size: -
d_call: TRBD1
j_call: TRBJ2-3
cdr3_nt: TGCGCCAGCAGCTCATCCGGGACAGTGAGCACAGATACGCAGTATTTT
cdr3_aa: CASSSSGTVSTDTQYF

v_call: TRBV6-2/TRBV6-3
clone_size: -
d_call: -
j_call: TRBJ1-2
cdr3_nt: TGTGCCAGCAGTTACCCCGGGGGAGCTAACTATGGCTACACCTTC
cdr3_aa: CASSYPGGANYGYTF

v_call: TRBV3-1/TRBV3-2
clone_size: -
d_call: TRBD1
j_call: TRBJ1-6
cdr3_nt: TGTGCCAGCAGCCAAGATAGGGGGACAGGGGACTCACCCCTCCACTTT
cdr3_aa: CASSQDRGTGDSPLHF

v_call: TRBV3-1/TRBV3-2
clone_size: -
d_call: -
j_call: TRBJ1-3
cdr3_nt: TGTGCCAGCAGCCAGAGAGAGACACGAAACACCATATATTTT
cdr3_aa: CASSQRETRNTIYF

v_call: TRBV25-1
clone_size: -
d_call: -
j_call: TRBJ1-2
cdr3_nt: TGTGCCAGCAGTGAATTCCGCCCAAGAGATGGCTACACCTTC
cdr3_aa: CASSEFRPRDGYTF

v_call: TRBV7-6
clone_size: -
d_call: TRBD2
j_call: TRBJ2-7
cdr3_nt: TGTGCCAGCAGCTTAGGGGCGGGAGGGCCTTACGAGCAGTACTTC
cdr3_aa: CASSLGAGGPYEQYF

v_call: TRBV5-4
clone_size: -
d_call: -
j_call: TRBJ2-1
cdr3_nt: TGTGCCAGCAGTTTGGGGGGCGGGACTTCATCAAACAATGAGCAGTTCTTC
cdr3_aa: CASSLGGGTSSNNEQFF

v_call: TRBV7-2
clone_size: -
d_call: TRBD1
j_call: TRBJ1-4
cdr3_nt: TGTGCCAGCAGCTTAGAGGTACAGGGGCCTAATGAAAAACTGTTTTTT
cdr3_aa: CASSLEVQGPNEKLFF

v_call: TRBV18
clone_size: -
d_call: -
j_call: TRBJ2-7
cdr3_nt: TGTGCCAGCTCACCACCTTCACGGAGGGTGGGGGAGCAGTACTTC
cdr3_aa: CASSPPSRRVGEQYF

v_call: TRBV10-3
clone_size: -
d_call: -
j_call: TRBJ1-1
cdr3_nt: TGTGCCATTCGAGGAGGAGACACTGAAGCTTTCTTT
cdr3_aa: CAIRGGDTEAFF

v_call: TRBV7-9
clone_size: -
d_call: -
j_call: TRBJ2-3
cdr3_nt: TGTGCCAGCAGGATCCAGGCGGGGAGGAGAGCTCCTAGCACAGATACGCAGTATTTT
cdr3_aa: CASRIQAGRRAPSTDTQYF

v_call: TRBV30
clone_size: -
d_call: -
j_call: TRBJ2-7
cdr3_nt: TGTGCCTGGAGTGTTCTGCCAGGACAGCGCCCAGGGGTATACGAGCAGTACTTC
cdr3_aa: CAWSVLPGQRPGVYEQYF

v_call: TRBV4-3
clone_size: -
d_call: -
j_call: TRBJ2-3
cdr3_nt: TGCGCCAGCAGCCAAGATGTCCCGGGCACAGATACGCAGTATTTT
cdr3_aa: CASSQDVPGTDTQYF

v_call: TRBV19
clone_size: -
d_call: TRBD1
j_call: TRBJ1-1
cdr3_nt: TGTGCCAGTTCGGGACAGCTGAACACTGAAGCTTTCTTT
cdr3_aa: CASSGQLNTEAFF

v_call: TRBV7-9
clone_size: many
d_call: TRBD2
j_call: TRBJ2-2
cdr3_nt: TGTGCCAGCAGCTTAGGGGGCGGGAGATCAGACGGCGGGGAGCTGTTTTTT
cdr3_aa: CASSLGGGRSDGGELFF

v_call: TRBV7-6
clone_size: -
d_call: -
j_call: TRBJ1-1
cdr3_nt: TGTGCCAGCAGCCCCTTGGAAGGGGTGACTGAAGCTTTCTTT
cdr3_aa: CASSPLEGVTEAFF

v_call: TRBV9
clone_size: few
d_call: TRBD2
j_call: TRBJ2-3
cdr3_nt: TGTGCCAGCAGCCCCCGGACTAGCGGGACTGTATATACGCAGTATTTT
cdr3_aa: CASSPRTSGTVYTQYF

v_call: TRBV27
clone_size: -
d_call: -
j_call: TRBJ1-2
cdr3_nt: TGTGCCAGCAGTTTAATGGTCGGTGGCTACACCTTC
cdr3_aa: CASSLMVGGYTF

v_call: TRBV12-3/TRBV12-4
clone_size: -
d_call: TRBD1
j_call: TRBJ1-2
cdr3_nt: TGTGCCAGCTGGACAGGGGATGGCTACACCTTC
cdr3_aa: CASWTGDGYTF

v_call: TRBV29-1
clone_size: -
d_call: TRBD2
j_call: TRBJ2-1
cdr3_nt: TGCAGCGGGATGACTAGCACGGGGCCCAATGAGCAGTTCTTC
cdr3_aa: CSGMTSTGPNEQFF

v_call: TRBV7-2
clone_size: -
d_call: -
j_call: TRBJ2-7
cdr3_nt: TGTGCCAGCAGCTTAGCGAGGGGAGGAGAGCAGTACTTC
cdr3_aa: CASSLARGGEQYF

v_call: TRBV10-3
clone_size: once
d_call: -
j_call: TRBJ1-1
cdr3_nt: TGTGCCATCAGAGACCCCGGGACTGCCGACACTGAAGCTTTCTTT
cdr3_aa: CAIRDPGTADTEAFF